The 3 T cell receptor beta chains presented below share a single source sample, sequenced in a study of blood T cell repertoires in COVID-19 (dated by TCRdb to the early 2020s). The method behind the library was the immunoSEQ multiplex PCR assay. TCRdb holds this immuneACCESS table with in-frame rearrangements only. Some clones are missing; in checked studies, unresolved V genes explain under half, and the rest has no known cause. For this sample the table gives about 110,000 clones, of which around 82% were detected only once. The ten largest clones represent 6% to 7% of the sample. The sequencing sample was made of peripheral blood. Every receptor here comes from a woman in her forties or fifties with acute or convalescent COVID-19.

The chain combines TRBV5-1 with TRBJ1-2, with 10 bases fitting TRBD1. The CDR3 spans 17 residues. Germline V lookup: CDR1 SGHRS, CDR2 YFSETQ. Unmatched junction bases numbered 16, after V lost 3 bases and J lost 8 bases. CDR3 DNA: TGCGCCAGCAGCTACAACCCCCCGGGACAGGGGTCTGGAGGCTACACCTTC. Amino acids: CASSYNPPGQGSGGYTF.

V and J are TRBV13 and TRBJ1-2, with 7 bases that match TRBD1. Germline V gene sequence: CDR1 PRHDT, CDR2 FYEKMQ (reference sequence). V dropped 2 bases and J dropped 9; count of bases not matched to a gene: 3. CDR3 length: 12 amino acids. CDR3 loop: CASSLWDSRYTF. CDR3 DNA: TGTGCCAGCAGCTTATGGGACAGTCGCTACACCTTC.

V is TRBV27 and J is TRBJ2-3, with D hard to call. The germline V and J ends were trimmed by 3 bases and 6 bases, with 10 bases remaining between them. The CDR3 sequence is 13 residues long. The germline V gene encodes CDR1 MNHEY and CDR2 SMNVEV (reference sequence). This chain's CDR3 is CASSFPGGDTQYF. CDR3 coding DNA: TGTGCCAGCAGTTTCCCGGGTGGGGATACGCAGTATTTT.